This note documents a single TCR gamma chain sequence. The data stem from a study of gamma-delta chains in newborns, infants, children. At the level of the study: Innate gammadelta T cells reportedly expand polyclonally right after birth, driven by microbial exposure, per the title.

CDR3 length equals 13 residues. TCRdb reanalysed the reads with CATT. The table shows hundreds of gamma-chain clones, with around 68% occurring only once. The sequenced sample was blood. The J segment is TRGJ1 or TRGJ2; no V gene was assigned. The origin of this receptor is a child who was a newborn, infant or young child, either healthy, febrile or measles-vaccinated (not recorded which). The CDR3 spells CATWIPVYYKKLF. The CDR3 bases are TGTGCCACCTGGATACCAGTTTATTATAAGAAACTCTTT.